This TCR beta chain was recorded in a study of human T cells and chemical hapten exposure. The CDR3 runs to 13 residues. V lost 0 bases, J lost 1 base, and 3 bases lay in between. Germline V gene data show CDR1 as LNHNV and CDR2 as YYDKDF (reference sequence). General study points: After DPC sensitization, TCRs above 1 in 1000 frequency showed no change.

Concerning this clonotype itself: Its specificity is unknown.

The study used a library that attached unique molecular identifiers to individual cDNA molecules. As processed by the authors: Sample-level TCR yields exhibited a median of about 96,000, with a range of roughly 23,224 to 750,000. TCRdb processed the RACE reads anew with MiXCR; each CDR3 protein has one entry. The V and J calls and clone size come from TCRdb's table, not from the authors' own analysis. The data show 100,000 to 150,000 distinct CDR3 sequences, 8.5% to 9.5% seen once. Time point of the sample: healthy volunteer bleed at 2 weeks. Unfractionated whole blood yielded total RNA. The J gene is TRBJ2-5, the V gene TRBV15; D gene uncertain. The sequenced sample consisted of whole blood. The source of this sequence is a male donor in good health. Some clones in this sample may be carry-over from other donors' samples. CDR3 residues: CATSRDSQETQYF. The CDR3 coding sequence is TGTGCCACCAGCAGAGACAGCCAAGAGACCCAGTACTTC. Complete variable domain (other parts from reference TRBV15 and TRBJ2-5): DAMVIQNPRYQVTQFGKPVTLSCSQTLNHNVMYWYQQKSSQAPKLLFHYYDKDFNNEADTPDNFQSRRPNTSFCFLDIRSPGLGDTAMYLCATSRDSQETQYFGPGTRLLVL.